What follows are 10 T cell receptor beta chains derived from one specimen sequenced in a study of CD8+CD57+ T cells in acquired aplastic anemia. The study profiled TCR beta VDJ and CDR3 using genomic DNA as template. TCRdb ran MiXCR on the reads and lists one entry per CDR3 protein. The table lists approximately 380,000 distinct CDR3 sequences, roughly 68% of them singletons. The sequencing sample was made of sorted CD4+, CD8+, or CD8+CD57+ T cells (not recorded which) from PBMCs. Receptors originate from a human donor in good health, serving as a control.

This chain connects TRBV4-3 to TRBJ1-4; D call uncertain. Germline CDR1 is LGHNA and CDR2 is YSLEER. V lost 4 bases, J lost 5 bases, and 14 bases lay in between. The CDR3 runs to 15 residues. In nucleotides, the CDR3 is TGCGCCAGCAGCCCCCGGACGTTGCTAAATGAAAAACTGTTTTTT. Translating gives CASSPRTLLNEKLFF.

A few counts support this clonotype. The CDR3 spells CASSQWTDNGYTF. The CDR3 DNA reads as TGTGCCAGCAGTCAGTGGACAGATAATGGCTACACCTTC. The chain links TRBV12-3 or TRBV12-4 to TRBJ1-2, with a tentative D call TRBD1 (6 bases). The CDR3 spans 13 residues. V lost 5 bases and J 6 bases, leaving 13 bases between the germline ends.

To note about this clonotype: At one of its ends the junction is not consistent with the germline gene, which may arise from a read error. The chain uses TRBV3-1 and TRBJ1-6, with TRBD1 as a possible D gene (6 bases). The CDR3 is 16 amino acids. CDR1 and CDR2 from the germline V gene are LGHDT and YNNKEL (reference sequence). This chain's CDR3 is CASSPRTTGTNSPLCF. The CDR3 DNA is TGTGCCAGCAGCCCGAGAACAACAGGGACTAATTCACCCCTCTGCTTT.

Of note for this clonotype: At one end, the junction sequence differs from germline, possibly due to a read error. This chain connects TRBV7-4 to TRBJ1-4; the D is unclear. The germline V gene encodes CDR1 SGHVT and CDR2 SQSDAQ. The CDR3 loop spans 15 amino acids. CDR3 DNA: TGTGCCAGCAGCGTAGAAGTAGGGCGGAATGAAAATCTGTTTTTT. Protein: CASSVEVGRNENLFF.

On this clonotype itself: The final CDR3 position lacks the conserved phenylalanine or tryptophan, pointing to a likely read error. It is unclear where the CDR3 begins or ends on the DNA, so no DNA is shown, and the CDR3 is as TCRdb lists it. The V gene is TRBV7-8, the J gene TRBJ1-1; the table's D call, TRBD1, has no DNA check behind it. Germline V gene data show CDR1 as SGHVS and CDR2 as FQNEAQ. The CDR3 region is 12 residues in length, termini included. The chain's CDR3 is CASSFASGAFFV.

This clonotype was counted ten times or more. The chain carries TRBV7-2 and TRBJ2-7; possible D gene TRBD2, 6 bases. Germline loops: CDR1 SGHTA, CDR2 FQGNSA. This CDR3 spans 16 amino acids. Trimming removed 2 bases at V and 2 bases at J, with 16 bases between. The DNA for the CDR3 is TGTGCCAGCAGCTTAAGCGTGGGGACGGGGGCCTACGAGCAGTACTTC. Its translation: CASSLSVGTGAYEQYF.

This clonotype came up many times. This chain connects TRBV7-9 to TRBJ1-6, with no clear D. The CDR3 runs to 15 residues. Per germline, CDR1 SEHNR and CDR2 FQNEAQ (reference sequence). The ends were cut back, 3 bases at V and 3 bases at J, with 9 bases in the middle. CDR3 region: CASSFGGGYNSPLHF. Written as DNA, the CDR3 is TGTGCCAGCAGCTTTGGTGGAGGCTATAATTCACCCCTCCACTTT.

V usage is TRBV18 and J usage is TRBJ1-5, with TRBD1 matching over 10 bases. Germline lookup yields CDR1 KGHSH and CDR2 LQKENI. With V trimmed by 5 bases and J by 13 bases, 8 bases remained unmatched. The CDR3 consists of 13 residues. CDR3 nucleotide sequence: TGTGCCAGCTCAACCGGGACAGGGGCCCCTCAGCATTTT. Amino acid sequence: CASSTGTGAPQHF.

The V gene is TRBV20-1, the J gene TRBJ2-1; 12 bases align to TRBD1. The ends lost 6 bases at V and 4 bases at J; junction bases unmatched: 4. The CDR3 totals 14 residues. Germline-derived CDR1 and CDR2 are DFQATT and SNEGSKA (reference sequence). This chain's CDR3 is CSAQGQGAYNEQFF. CDR3 coding DNA: TGCAGTGCCCAGGGACAGGGGGCTTACAATGAGCAGTTCTTC.

This clonotype was observed a handful of times. The chain couples TRBV7-2 to TRBJ1-6; 10 bases agree with TRBD1. The CDR3 totals 15 residues. In germline, CDR1 is SGHTA, CDR2 FQGNSA. The V gene end was trimmed by 5 bases and the J gene end by 9 bases; junction bases not matched to a gene: 7. This CDR3 is CASSPGQGHISPLHF. In DNA, the CDR3 is TGTGCCAGCAGCCCGGGACAGGGGCATATTTCACCCCTCCACTTT.